Detailed here is one TCR beta chain. Clones were read by immunoSEQ multiplex PCR, and TCRdb kept only the in-frame ones, dropping some. The sample shows more than 150,000 clones, 85% to 95% of them seen only once. Between the trimmed V and J ends, which lost 5 bases and 4 bases, there was a span of 11 bases. There are 13 residues in the CDR3. This sample stems from a study of control samples from healthy donors and cancer patients. Source material: blood. The chain combines TRBV12-3 or TRBV12-4 with TRBJ1-2, with D maybe TRBD1 (6 bases). This TCR was sampled from a man in his late teens or twenties in good health. CDR3 in DNA: TGTGCCAGCAGTCAAGGACAGTTCTATGGCTACACCTTC. The encoded protein is CASSQGQFYGYTF.